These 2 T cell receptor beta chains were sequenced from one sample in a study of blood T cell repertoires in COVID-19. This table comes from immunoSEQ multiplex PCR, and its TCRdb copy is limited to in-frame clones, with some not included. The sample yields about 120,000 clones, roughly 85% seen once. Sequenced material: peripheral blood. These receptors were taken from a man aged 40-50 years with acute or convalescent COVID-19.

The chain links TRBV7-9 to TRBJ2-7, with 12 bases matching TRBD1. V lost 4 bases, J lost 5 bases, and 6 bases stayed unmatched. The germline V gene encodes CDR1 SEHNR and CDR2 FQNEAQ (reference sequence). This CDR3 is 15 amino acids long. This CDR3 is CASSWGQGADNEQYF. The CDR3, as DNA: TGTGCCAGCAGCTGGGGACAGGGGGCTGACAACGAGCAGTACTTC.

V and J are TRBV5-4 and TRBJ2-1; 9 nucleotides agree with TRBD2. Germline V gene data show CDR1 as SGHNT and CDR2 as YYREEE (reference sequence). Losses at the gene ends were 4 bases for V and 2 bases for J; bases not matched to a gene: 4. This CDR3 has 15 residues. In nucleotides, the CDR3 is TGTGCCAGCAGCGTTAGCGGGAGCCCCTACAATGAGCAGTTCTTC. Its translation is CASSVSGSPYNEQFF.